This T cell receptor (beta chain) appears in the sequencing data of a study of PD-1 blockade in mismatch repair-deficient tumors (dated by TCRdb to about 2017). The study in broad terms: The trial enrolled more than 85 consecutive patients with some twelve mismatch repair-deficient cancer types between 2013 and September 2016, all previously treated and progressing. Deep sequencing of TCR CDR3 regions was used to track tumor-associated T cell clones in peripheral blood of patients responding to PD-1 blockade. Results and caveats for the whole study, not just this receptor: After pembrolizumab, tumor-resident clones, which were often undetectable in blood before treatment, expanded rapidly and then contracted, generally ahead of radiologic responses.

The library was built by means of the immunoSEQ multiplex PCR assay. What TCRdb holds here is the immuneACCESS table cut down to in-frame rearrangements. Part of the clones is not present; checked against another copy, under half of the missing clones reflect an unresolved V gene, and the others are unexplained. The sample has more than 40,000 clones on record, about 84% of them singletons. The ten largest clones represent 6.5% to 9% of the sample. Mismatch repair deficiency in every enrolled patient was established by polymerase chain reaction or immunohistochemistry. TCR sequencing was performed for three patients who responded to pembrolizumab therapy. In the phase II trial, pembrolizumab PD-1 blockade was tested prospectively in advanced mismatch repair-deficient cancers, no matter which tissue of origin the cancers came from. Peripheral blood T cell samples were serially collected before and at multiple times after PD-1 blockade was started. Blood sampling times were expressed in weeks after the first pembrolizumab dose.

This clone was seen more than once but under ten times. Its antigen is unknown. Qualities for individual bases were not recorded, and no much larger clone is one base off. Including the terminal cysteine and phenylalanine, the CDR3 comprises 11 residues. Only CDR3 DNA remains: 33 bases, in frame from the first base. V is clipped by 7 bases and J by 10 bases, and the sequence between their germline boundaries is 13 bases long. According to the germline V gene, CDR1 reads MNHEY and CDR2 reads SVGAGI. The sequences come from peripheral blood, collected approximately 18 weeks after starting pembrolizumab. The receptor chain draws on TRBV6-5 and TRBJ1-1; TRBD1 is a possible D gene, resting on 5 matching bases. The receptor comes from an adult with mismatch repair-deficient cancer. The CDR3 here reads CASKDSFAAFF. In nucleotides, the sequence is TGTGCCAGCAAAGACAGTTTTGCAGCTTTCTTT.